These T cell receptor beta chains were read from a single sample in a study of identical twins. TCRdb used MiXCR to reprocess the 5' RACE reads, holding one entry per CDR3 protein. In the table there are approximately 530,000 distinct CDR3 sequences, about a fifth of which are singletons. The same data also contributed to another study, on yellow fever vaccine responses in identical twins.

The sample was CD4+ T cells sorted from blood. The receptors derive from a woman younger than 30 in good health. Both conserved end residues are part of each CDR3. A D gene is named only where the DNA matches it firmly. Clone size appears in some rows only: once, few, many, or a class for an expanded clone.

TRBJ2-1,15,.,TRBV3-1,TRBD2,CASSQVAGGLNEQFF,TGTGCCAGCAGCCAAGTTGCGGGAGGTTTGAATGAGCAGTTCTTC
TRBJ1-1,16,.,TRBV5-1,TRBD1,CASSYQTGSVNTEAFF,TGCGCCAGCAGCTATCAGACAGGGTCGGTGAACACTGAAGCTTTCTTT
TRBJ2-2,15,.,TRBV11-1,TRBD1,CASRRDRTNTGELFF,TGTGCCAGCAGAAGGGACAGGACGAACACCGGGGAGCTGTTTTTT
TRBJ1-1,14,few,TRBV7-9,.,CASRGDGQNTEAFF,TGTGCCAGCAGGGGTGACGGACAGAACACTGAAGCTTTCTTT
TRBJ2-3,14,.,TRBV7-6,.,CASSYQTSPDTQYF,TGTGCCAGCAGCTACCAAACTAGCCCAGATACGCAGTATTTT
TRBJ2-1,14,few,TRBV12-3/TRBV12-4,TRBD2,CASSFPGLTNEQFF,TGTGCCAGCAGTTTCCCGGGACTAACCAATGAGCAGTTCTTC
TRBJ2-3,16,few,TRBV5-1,TRBD1,CASSSSRQGRGDTQYF,TGCGCCAGCAGCTCCTCTCGACAGGGAAGGGGAGATACGCAGTATTTT
TRBJ2-1,18,.,TRBV12-3/TRBV12-4,TRBD2,CASSFGNSGGASANEQFF,TGTGCCAGCAGTTTCGGTAATAGCGGGGGGGCCTCTGCGAATGAGCAGTTCTTC
TRBJ2-2,17,few,TRBV4-1,.,CASSQRRLQTNTGELFF,TGCGCCAGCAGCCAACGAAGACTCCAAACGAACACCGGGGAGCTGTTTTTT
TRBJ2-3,16,.,TRBV5-5,TRBD2,CASSPLRTSGTDTQYF,TGTGCCAGCAGCCCTTTGCGGACTAGCGGCACAGATACGCAGTATTTT
TRBJ2-2,17,.,TRBV6-7,TRBD2,CASSYDPLAGVSRELFF,TGTGCCAGCAGTTACGACCCTCTAGCGGGGGTGAGCCGGGAGCTGTTTTTT
TRBJ2-1,21,.,TRBV11-2,TRBD2,CASSLGVLVGLAGNSYNEQFF,TGTGCCAGCAGCCTAGGGGTCCTTGTTGGATTAGCGGGAAATTCCTACAATGAGCAGTTCTTC
TRBJ2-2,12,.,TRBV3-1,.,CASRWRTGELFF,TGTGCCAGCAGGTGGCGAACCGGGGAGCTGTTTTTT
TRBJ2-3,14,few,TRBV5-1,TRBD2,CASSLWLAGDTQYF,TGCGCCAGCAGCTTGTGGCTAGCGGGAGATACGCAGTATTTT
TRBJ2-1,12,few,TRBV10-2,.,CASSGQGIEQFF,TGCGCCAGCAGTGGGCAGGGTATTGAGCAGTTCTTC
TRBJ2-1,15,.,TRBV6-1,TRBD1,CASSREGQGYNEQFF,TGTGCCAGCAGTCGTGAGGGACAGGGCTACAATGAGCAGTTCTTC
TRBJ2-5,15,few,TRBV20-1,.,CSAGPTGSGQETQYF,TGCAGTGCCGGACCCACCGGGAGTGGGCAAGAGACCCAGTACTTC
TRBJ2-3,13,few,TRBV4-1,.,CASSQDSGDTQYF,TGCGCCAGCAGCCAAGATTCCGGAGATACGCAGTATTTT
TRBJ2-1,14,few,TRBV10-3,TRBD2,CAISEGLAGGEQFF,TGTGCCATCAGTGAAGGACTAGCGGGAGGTGAGCAGTTCTTC